Below, one T cell receptor (beta chain) is given with its context. Its target is unknown. TCRdb's copy holds only in-frame clones and misses some; the assay was immunoSEQ multiplex PCR. The sample lists hundreds of thousands of clones, roughly 89% occurring once. The data were taken from a study of cytomegalovirus exposure and HLA in healthy donors. After removal of 7 bases from V and 0 bases from J, the junction contained 9 bases not matched to a gene. Germline loops: CDR1 SEHNR, CDR2 FQNEAQ (reference sequence). The CDR3 runs to 17 residues. General study points: As was reported, the classifier diagnosed cytomegalovirus status with high specificity and sensitivity.

The chain has TRBV7-9 and TRBJ2-3, with 11 bases that match TRBD2. The sample was PBMCs. This TCR was recovered from a man between 18 and 29 years old in good health and CMV-seronegative. The CDR3 protein is CASNVGLAGGSTDTQYF. Written as DNA, the CDR3 is TGTGCCAGCAACGTTGGACTAGCGGGCGGTAGCACAGATACGCAGTATTTT.